This TCR beta chain derives from a study of blood T cell repertoires in COVID-19. In the study overall: Collection of acute and convalescent COVID-19 samples took place in the United States, Italy and Spain.

The V and J ends lost 0 bases and 6 bases respectively, with 9 bases between them. The germline V gene has CDR1 KGHSH and CDR2 LQKENI. CDR3 length equals 13 residues. Original handling: Amplification from reference gene primers served as the basis for estimated nucleated cell counts. Repertoires were generated with immunoSEQ multiplex PCR, while TCRdb's copy carries only in-frame clones and drops some. D and trimming were read from the DNA, whereas the V and J calls and clone size are those reported in that table. Found here are about 280,000 clones, approximately 85% of them singletons; the top ten hold approximately 5%.

The J gene is TRBJ2-7, the V gene TRBV18; D is uncertain. The sequence derives from a man aged 50-60 years with active or convalescent COVID-19. Sample: peripheral blood. The CDR3 here is CASSPPQTREQYF. Written as DNA, the CDR3 is TGTGCCAGCTCACCACCGCAGACTCGCGAGCAGTACTTC.